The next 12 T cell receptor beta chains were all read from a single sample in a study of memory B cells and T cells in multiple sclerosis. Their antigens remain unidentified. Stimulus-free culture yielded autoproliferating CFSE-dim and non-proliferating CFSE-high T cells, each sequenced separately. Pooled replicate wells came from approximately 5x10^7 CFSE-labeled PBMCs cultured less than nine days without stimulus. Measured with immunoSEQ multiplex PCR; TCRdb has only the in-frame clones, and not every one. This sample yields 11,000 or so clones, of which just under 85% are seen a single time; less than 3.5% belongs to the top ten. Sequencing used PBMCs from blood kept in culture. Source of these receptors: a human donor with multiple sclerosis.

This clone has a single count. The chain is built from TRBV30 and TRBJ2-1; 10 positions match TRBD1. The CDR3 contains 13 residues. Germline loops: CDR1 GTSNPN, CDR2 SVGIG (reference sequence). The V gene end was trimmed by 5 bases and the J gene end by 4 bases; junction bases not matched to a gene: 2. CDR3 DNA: TGTGCCTGGGGGACAGGGGCGTACAATGAGCAGTTCTTC. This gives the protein CAWGTGAYNEQFF.

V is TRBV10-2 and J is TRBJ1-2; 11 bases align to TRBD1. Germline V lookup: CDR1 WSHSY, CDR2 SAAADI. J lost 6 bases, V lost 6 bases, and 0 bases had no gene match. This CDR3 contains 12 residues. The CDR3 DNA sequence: TGCGCCAGCAGGGACAGGGGGCATGGCTACACCTTC. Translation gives CASRDRGHGYTF.

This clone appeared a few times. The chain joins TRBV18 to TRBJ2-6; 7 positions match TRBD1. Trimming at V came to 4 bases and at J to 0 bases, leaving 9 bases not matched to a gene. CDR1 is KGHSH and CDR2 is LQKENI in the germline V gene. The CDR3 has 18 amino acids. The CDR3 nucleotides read TGTGCCAGCTCACTAAAACCGGGACAGTCCTCTGGGGCCAACGTCCTGACTTTC. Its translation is CASSLKPGQSSGANVLTF.

The DNA for the CDR3 is TGTGCCAGCAGTGGGGGGACCTATAATTCACCCCTCCACTTT. It is translated as CASSGGTYNSPLHF. The chain links TRBV2 to TRBJ1-6; D perhaps matches TRBD1 (5 bases). Trimming removed 4 bases at V and 2 bases at J, with 6 bases between. The CDR3 consists of 14 residues. CDR1 is SNHLY and CDR2 is FYNNEI in the germline V gene.

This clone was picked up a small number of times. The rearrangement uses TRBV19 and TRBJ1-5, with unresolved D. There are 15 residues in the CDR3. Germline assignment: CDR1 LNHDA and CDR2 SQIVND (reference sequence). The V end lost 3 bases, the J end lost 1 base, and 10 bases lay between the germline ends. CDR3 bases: TGTGCCAGTAGTATGGGCAGGTTAAGCAATCAGCCCCAGCATTTT. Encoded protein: CASSMGRLSNQPQHF.

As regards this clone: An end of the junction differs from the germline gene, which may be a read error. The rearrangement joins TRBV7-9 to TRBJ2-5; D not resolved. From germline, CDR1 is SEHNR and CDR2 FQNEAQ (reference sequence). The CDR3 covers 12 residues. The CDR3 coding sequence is TGTGCCAGCGCTCGTATTCAAGAGATCCAGTACTTC. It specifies CASARIQEIQYF.

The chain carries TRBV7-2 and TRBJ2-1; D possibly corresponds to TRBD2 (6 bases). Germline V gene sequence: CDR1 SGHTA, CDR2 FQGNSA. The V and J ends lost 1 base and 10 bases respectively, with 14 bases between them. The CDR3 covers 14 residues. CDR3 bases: TGTGCCAGCAGCTTAGTGGGAGGAACAATGGAGCAGTTCTTC. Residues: CASSLVGGTMEQFF.

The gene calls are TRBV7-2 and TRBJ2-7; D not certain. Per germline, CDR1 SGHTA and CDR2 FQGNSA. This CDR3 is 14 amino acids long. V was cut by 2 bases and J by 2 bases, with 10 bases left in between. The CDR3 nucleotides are TGTGCCAGCAGCTTATCCTGGAACACCTACGAGCAGTACTTC. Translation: CASSLSWNTYEQYF.

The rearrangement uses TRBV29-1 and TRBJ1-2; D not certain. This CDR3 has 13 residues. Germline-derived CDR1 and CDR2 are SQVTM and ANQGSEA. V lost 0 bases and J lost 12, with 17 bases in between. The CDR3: CSVEDPRFAGHTF. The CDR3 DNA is TGCAGCGTTGAAGATCCCCGCTTTGCAGGACACACCTTC.

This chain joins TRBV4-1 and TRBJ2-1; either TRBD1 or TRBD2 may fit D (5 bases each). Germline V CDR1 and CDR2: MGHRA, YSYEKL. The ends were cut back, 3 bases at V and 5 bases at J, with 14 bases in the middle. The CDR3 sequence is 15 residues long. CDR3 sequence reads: CASSQTTGTNNEQFF. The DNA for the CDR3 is TGCGCCAGCAGCCAGACCACCGGGACGAACAATGAGCAGTTCTTC.

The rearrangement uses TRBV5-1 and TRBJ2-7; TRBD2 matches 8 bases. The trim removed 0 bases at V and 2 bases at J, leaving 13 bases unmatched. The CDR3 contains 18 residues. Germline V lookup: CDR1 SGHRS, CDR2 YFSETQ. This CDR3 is CASSLASGSGIRPYEQYF. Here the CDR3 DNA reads TGCGCCAGCAGCTTGGCCTCGGGTAGCGGGATCAGACCCTACGAGCAGTACTTC.

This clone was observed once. The CDR3 nucleotides are TGTGCCAGCAGCCAAGATCTGAGCGGGAGAGGTACCGGGGAGCTGTTTTTT. This encodes CASSQDLSGRGTGELFF. The chain employs TRBV4-2 and TRBJ2-2; 8 bases fit TRBD2. Per germline, CDR1 LGHNA and CDR2 YNFKEQ. The CDR3 is 17 residues long. The V and J ends lost 0 bases and 5 bases, in that order; junction bases with no gene match: 8.